Described below is a single T cell receptor beta chain sequence and its context. As yet, its antigen is unknown. This sample stems from a study of T-cell reconstitution after alpha-beta-depleted transplantation in children. Regarding the study as a whole: By one year post-transplant, T-cell counts and diversity largely arose from T cells that were newly produced. Alpha-beta T cells present about two months after transplant were reported to originate from several hundred expanded graft clones.

The V end lost 2 bases, the J end lost 2 bases, and 16 bases lay between the germline ends. This CDR3 contains 17 residues. Germline loops: CDR1 MDHEN, CDR2 SYDVKM. Unique molecular identifiers were incorporated when the TCRbeta library was constructed. TCRdb reanalysed the PCR reads using MiXCR and keeps one entry per CDR3 protein. The sample records 480,000 or so distinct CDR3 sequences, about 11% being singletons. The clonotype comes from a child younger than 10 with inherited bone marrow failure, due to receive a stem cell transplant. V gene TRBV28 combines with J gene TRBJ2-4, with a weak D call TRBD1 (6 bases). Sequencing used PBMCs, obtained before TCRalphabeta/CD19-depleted stem cell transplant. The CDR3 region has the DNA TGTGCCAGCAGTTTAGAAACAGGGCTATTTTCCAAAAACATTCAGTACTTC. Translating it yields CASSLETGLFSKNIQYF. Full variable domain (remainder filled in from reference TRBV28 and TRBJ2-4): DVKVTQSSRYLVKRTGEKVFLECVQDMDHENMFWYRQDPGLGLRLIYFSYDVKMKEKGDIPEGYSVSREKKERFSLILESASTNQTSMYLCASSLETGLFSKNIQYFGAGTRLSVL.